The present T cell receptor (beta chain) was sequenced within a study of cytomegalovirus exposure and HLA in healthy donors. Study results and caveats: At a 0.05 false discovery rate, a later analysis found 16,951 TCR beta sequences to be associated with HLA alleles. Some V segments, TRBV6-2 and TRBV6-3 among them, were indistinguishable and were therefore excluded. No immune exposure information besides CMV serostatus was available. A later analysis found most CMV-associated TCR beta chains apparently HLA-restricted.

V shed 6 bases and J 3 bases; nucleotides not matched to a gene: 9. The CDR3 is 16 residues long. Germline CDR1 reads ENHRY; CDR2 reads SYGVKD. Worth noting for this clone: Its antigen remains unknown.

PCR used 60 Vbeta primers and 13 Jbeta primers. TCRdb keeps only in-frame clones here, not all; method: immunoSEQ multiplex PCR. Here the sample spans around 170,000 clones, roughly 72% being singletons. This TCR was sampled from a middle-aged man in good health and CMV-seronegative. The rearrangement joins TRBV10-3 to TRBJ1-3, with 9 bases aligning to TRBD1. The sequenced sample consisted of PBMCs. This CDR3 reads CAIRSDRGEGGNTIYF. Written as DNA, the CDR3 is TGTGCCATCAGATCGGACAGGGGAGAAGGTGGAAACACCATATATTTT.